The 8 T cell receptor beta chains in this list originate from one sample, sequenced in a study of shared clonotypes between healthy human individuals. The naive CD8 fraction comprised CD45RO-negative cells positively selected for CCR7 and excluded terminally differentiated effector memory CD45RA+ cells. TCRdb's copy holds only in-frame clones and misses some; the assay was immunoSEQ multiplex PCR. The table lists roughly 2,000,000 clones, about 93% of them singletons. Sequences were obtained from naive CD8+ T cells from PBMCs. These receptors were taken from a man between 18 and 35 years old in good health. Some clones in this sample may be carry-over from other donors' samples.

This chain links TRBV7-2 with TRBJ2-7; 13 nucleotides line up with TRBD2. The ends lost 2 bases at V and 4 bases at J; junction bases unmatched: 2. The CDR3 length is 15 residues. The germline gives CDR1 SGHTA, CDR2 FQGNSA. In nucleotides, the CDR3 is TGTGCCAGCAGCTTACCGGGACTAGCGGGGTACGAGCAGTACTTC. It is translated as CASSLPGLAGYEQYF.

The rearrangement uses TRBV5-4 and TRBJ1-3; 8 nucleotides align to TRBD1. Trimming cost V 2 bases and J 2 bases; bases outside gene matches: 6. Looked up from germline, CDR1 is SGHNT and CDR2 is YYREEE (reference sequence). This CDR3 has 16 amino acids. The CDR3 bases are TGTGCCAGCAGCTTAGACAGGGGATGGGCTGGAAACACCATATATTTT. Its translation is CASSLDRGWAGNTIYF. Full variable domain (outside the CDR3, taken from reference TRBV5-4 and TRBJ1-3): ETGVTQSPTHLIKTRGQQVTLRCSSQSGHNTVSWYQQALGQGPQFIFQYYREEENGRGNFPPRFSGLQFPNYSSELNVNALELDDSALYLCASSLDRGWAGNTIYFGEGSWLTVV.

The chain uses TRBV28 and TRBJ2-7; 7 bases map to TRBD1. The CDR3 length is 15 residues. V lost 7 bases, J lost 3 bases, and 12 bases stayed unmatched. Looked up from germline, CDR1 is MDHEN and CDR2 is SYDVKM. The chain's CDR3 is CASTSPGQPFYEQYF. CDR3 nucleotides: TGTGCCAGCACCTCCCCGGGACAGCCCTTCTACGAGCAGTACTTC. Full variable domain (rest looked up from reference TRBV28 and TRBJ2-7): DVKVTQSSRYLVKRTGEKVFLECVQDMDHENMFWYRQDPGLGLRLIYFSYDVKMKEKGDIPEGYSVSREKKERFSLILESASTNQTSMYLCASTSPGQPFYEQYFGPGTRLTVT.

About this clone: Other DNA sequences in this specimen translate into the identical CDR3. The V call is TRBV9, the J call TRBJ2-5; D possibly corresponds to TRBD1 (7 bases). The V gene's germline CDR1 is SGDLS and CDR2 YYNGEE. V shed 3 bases and J shed 2 bases, with 11 bases lying between them. The CDR3 loop spans 14 amino acids. CDR3 DNA sequence: TGTGCCAGCAGCGCAGGGGGGCAGCAAGAGACCCAGTACTTC. This translates into CASSAGGQQETQYF. Complete variable domain (other parts from reference TRBV9 and TRBJ2-5): DSGVTQTPKHLITATGQRVTLRCSPRSGDLSVYWYQQSLDQGLQFLIQYYNGEERAKGNILERFSAQQFPDLHSELNLSSLELGDSALYFCASSAGGQQETQYFGPGTRLLVL.

This clone was picked up one time. The CDR3 sequence: CASSLGDPGQEQYF. The CDR3 bases are TGTGCCAGCAGCTTGGGGGACCCAGGGCAAGAGCAGTACTTC. The rearrangement joins TRBV5-6 to TRBJ2-7; perhaps D is TRBD1 or TRBD2 (5 bases each). Trimming stripped 0 bases from V and 7 bases from J, with 14 bases between. The CDR3 loop spans 14 amino acids. Per germline, CDR1 SGHDT and CDR2 YYEEEE.

The chain recombines TRBV7-3 with TRBJ2-1; 11 nucleotides align to TRBD2. With 5 bases clipped from V and 3 bases from J, the junction kept 12 bases outside the gene matches. The CDR3 is made up of 18 amino acids. Per germline, CDR1 SGHTA and CDR2 FQGTGA. Here the CDR3 DNA reads TGTGCCAGCAGCCCCATGGGGGGGACTAGCGGAAACTACAATGAGCAGTTCTTC. It is translated as CASSPMGGTSGNYNEQFF.

The V gene is TRBV27, the J gene TRBJ1-5; 10 bases line up with TRBD1. Germline CDR1 and CDR2: MNHEY and SMNVEV (reference sequence). The V gene end was trimmed by 4 bases and the J gene end by 0 bases; junction bases not matched to a gene: 12. The CDR3 length is 19 residues. CDR3 protein: CASSWDRGPIAYSNQPQHF. CDR3 DNA sequence: TGTGCCAGCAGTTGGGACAGGGGCCCCATCGCTTATAGCAATCAGCCCCAGCATTTT.

In the case of this clone: The identical CDR3 is also encoded by other nucleotide sequences in the sample. V usage is TRBV7-8 and J usage is TRBJ2-7; TRBD2 aligns across 8 bases. Trimming removed 3 bases from V and 4 bases from J; junction bases left unmatched: 2. From germline, CDR1 is SGHVS and CDR2 FQNEAQ. The CDR3 loop spans 13 amino acids. The chain's CDR3 is CASSLSSGYEQYF. CDR3 bases: TGTGCCAGCAGCTTGTCTAGCGGGTACGAGCAGTACTTC. Combining the CDR3 with reference TRBV7-8 and TRBJ2-7 gives the whole variable domain GAGVSQSPRYKVAKRGQDVALRCDPISGHVSLFWYQQALGQGPEFLTYFQNEAQLDKSGLPSDRFFAERPEGSVSTLKIQRTQQEDSAVYLCASSLSSGYEQYFGPGTRLTVT.